The clone carrying this T cell receptor (beta chain) has a handful of counts. The antigen remains undetermined. Looked up from germline, CDR1 is GTSNPN and CDR2 is SVGIG (reference sequence). V lost 1 base, J lost 4 bases, and 8 bases lay in between. The CDR3 is 13 amino acids. This record belongs to a study of cytomegalovirus exposure and HLA in healthy donors. Study as a whole: Assignment to the Caucasian-associated ancestry cluster applied to 81% of the approximately 380 genotyped donors.

Study-wide points: Excluded: some indistinguishable V segments such as TRBV6-2 and TRBV6-3. The study flagged some 170 TCR beta chains as cytomegalovirus-associated.

Primers: 60 Vbeta forward and 13 Jbeta reverse. Libraries were prepared by immunoSEQ multiplex PCR; TCRdb keeps only in-frame clonotypes and omits some of them. This sample has 95,000 to 150,000 clones, with under 20% found just once. This sequence was found in a female donor in good health and CMV-seropositive. The sequencing input was PBMCs. This chain links TRBV30 with TRBJ1-5, with D perhaps TRBD1 (5 bases). CDR3 coding DNA: TGTGCCTGGAGTGGACAGACAAATCAGCCCCAGCATTTT. As protein: CAWSGQTNQPQHF.